This T cell receptor beta chain stems from a study of T cell responses to AZD1222 COVID-19 vaccine. In the study overall: Pooled together were second doses at about 4 or about 12 weeks.

General study findings and limits: Reports say nearly half of spike-specific TCRs go after unmutated variant regions. The number of AZD1222 recipients seropositive at baseline was only 6 or 7.

A remark on this clone: The antigen is unknown.

Germline loops: CDR1 WSHSY, CDR2 SAAADI. V gave up 8 bases and J gave up 9 bases, with 10 bases separating them. CDR3 size: 10 residues. Profiling relied on immunoSEQ multiplex PCR, and the TCRdb table lists in-frame clones only, not all of them. This sample has 110,000 to 150,000 clones; about 90% occur once, and the top ten carry just under 3%. Sequences were derived from peripheral blood, sampled on day 0 of AZD1222 vaccination. J is TRBJ1-1 and V is TRBV10-2; tentative D call: TRBD1 (5 bases). This TCR was recovered from an adult in good health. CDR3 sequence (DNA): TGCGCCAGCGGGGCCCCTCAAGCTTTCTTT. This codes for CASGAPQAFF.